This TCR beta chain is drawn from a study of blood T cell repertoires in COVID-19. Generated by immunoSEQ multiplex PCR, the TCRdb table keeps only in-frame clones and is missing some. The table records more than 400,000 clones, 90% of them present only once. The germline CDR1 and CDR2 sequences are LNHDA and SQIVND (reference sequence). Between the trimmed V and J ends, which lost 10 bases and 0 bases, there was a span of 12 bases. This CDR3 is built from 13 residues. The source material was PBMCs or T cells enriched from blood (not recorded which). The chain links TRBV19 to TRBJ1-1; D possibly corresponds to TRBD1 (6 bases). This TCR was sampled from a man aged 18 to 29 who had recovered from COVID-19. This chain's CDR3 is CATKDRLNTEAFF. CDR3 nucleotide sequence: TGTGCCACTAAGGACAGATTGAACACTGAAGCTTTCTTT.